The clone carrying this TCR beta chain has only a few counts. Original processing methods: By means of reference gene primer amplification, nucleated cell counts were estimated. The protocol was immunoSEQ multiplex PCR, while the TCRdb copy is restricted to in-frame clones and leaves out a portion. V and J calls and clone size are those listed in that table; D and trimming were worked out from the DNA. The sample contains about 70,000 clones, more than 75% of which appear only once. The V gene lost 7 bases and the J gene lost 0 bases, with 9 bases spanning the gap. The CDR3 length is 13 residues. CDR1 and CDR2 from the germline V gene are MNHEY and SVGAGI. The data stem from a study of blood T cell repertoires in COVID-19. Whole-study context: Some COVID-19 samples were acute and others convalescent; all came from the United States, Italy and Spain. Sources were T cells, B-cell-depleted T cells, or PBMCs; the material itself was cDNA or gDNA.

While infection was still active, Seattle patients were enrolled and then followed longitudinally. This clonotype originated in a man in his forties with COVID-19, enrolled during active disease. The chain combines TRBV6-5 with TRBJ1-1; D possibly corresponds to TRBD1 (5 bases). Material: peripheral blood. The CDR3 nucleotides are TGTGCCAGCATCCAACAGGTGAACACTGAAGCTTTCTTT. Translation: CASIQQVNTEAFF.